This T cell receptor (beta chain) was recovered during a study of blood T cell repertoires in COVID-19. Whole-study context: Material from acute and convalescent COVID-19 was sourced from the United States, Italy and Spain.

Original data processing: Amplified reference gene primers provided the basis for estimating nucleated cell counts. The assay was immunoSEQ multiplex PCR, and TCRdb's table has in-frame clones only and misses some. The DNA gave D and trimming, while V, J and clone size come from that table. The repertoire consists of 150,000 to 200,000 clones, with roughly 87% occurring once and the leading ten covering 5%. Germline CDR1 SQVTM, CDR2 ANQGSEA. The CDR3 covers 12 residues. Trimming cost V 2 bases and J 7 bases, with 11 bases left between them. The source material was peripheral blood. The chain combines TRBV29-1 with TRBJ1-2; D is unclear. This TCR was recovered from a human donor in a cohort sampled during active COVID-19. In DNA form, the CDR3 reads TGCAGCGTTGAAAACGGATGGGCTGGCTACACCTTC. This gives the protein CSVENGWAGYTF.